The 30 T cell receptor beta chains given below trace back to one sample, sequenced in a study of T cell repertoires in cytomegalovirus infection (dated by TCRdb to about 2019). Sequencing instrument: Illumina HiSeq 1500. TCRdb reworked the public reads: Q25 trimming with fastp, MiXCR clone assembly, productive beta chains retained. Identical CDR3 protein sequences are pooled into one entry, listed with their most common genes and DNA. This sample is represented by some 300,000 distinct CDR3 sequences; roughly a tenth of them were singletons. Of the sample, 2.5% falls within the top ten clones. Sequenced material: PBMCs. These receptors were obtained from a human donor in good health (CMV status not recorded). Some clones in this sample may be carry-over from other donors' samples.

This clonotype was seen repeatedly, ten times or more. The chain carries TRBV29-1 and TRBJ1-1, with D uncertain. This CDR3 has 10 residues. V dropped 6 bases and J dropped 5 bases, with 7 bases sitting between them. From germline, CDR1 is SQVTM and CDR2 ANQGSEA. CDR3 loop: CSVGETEAFF. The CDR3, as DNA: TGCAGCGTCGGGGAGACTGAAGCTTTCTTT.

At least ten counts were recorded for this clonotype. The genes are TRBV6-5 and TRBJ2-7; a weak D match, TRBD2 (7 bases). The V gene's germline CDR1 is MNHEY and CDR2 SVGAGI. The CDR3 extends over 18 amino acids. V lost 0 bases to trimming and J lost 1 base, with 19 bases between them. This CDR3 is CASSYSGWGGFSSYEQYF. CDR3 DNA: TGTGCCAGCAGTTACTCCGGTTGGGGGGGCTTCTCATCCTACGAGCAGTACTTC.

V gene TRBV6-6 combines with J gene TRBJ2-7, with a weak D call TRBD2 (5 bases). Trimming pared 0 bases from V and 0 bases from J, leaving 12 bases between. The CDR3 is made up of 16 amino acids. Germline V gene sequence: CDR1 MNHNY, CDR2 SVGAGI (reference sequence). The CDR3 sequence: CASSYSGGVSSYEQYV. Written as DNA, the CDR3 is TGTGCCAGCAGTTACTCAGGAGGAGTTAGCTCCTACGAGCAGTACGTC.

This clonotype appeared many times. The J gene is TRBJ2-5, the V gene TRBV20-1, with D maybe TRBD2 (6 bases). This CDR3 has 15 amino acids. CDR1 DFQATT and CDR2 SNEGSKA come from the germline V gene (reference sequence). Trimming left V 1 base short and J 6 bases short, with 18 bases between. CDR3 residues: CSARVTPEGGKTQYF. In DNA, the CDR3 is TGCAGTGCTAGAGTCACCCCGGAGGGCGGAAAGACCCAGTACTTC.

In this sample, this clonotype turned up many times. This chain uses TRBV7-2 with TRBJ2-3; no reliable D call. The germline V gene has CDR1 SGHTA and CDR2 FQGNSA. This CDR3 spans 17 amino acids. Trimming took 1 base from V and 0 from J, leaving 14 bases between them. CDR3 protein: CASSLDRWSSSTDTQYF. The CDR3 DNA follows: TGTGCCAGCAGCTTAGATCGTTGGAGTTCTAGCACAGATACGCAGTATTTT.

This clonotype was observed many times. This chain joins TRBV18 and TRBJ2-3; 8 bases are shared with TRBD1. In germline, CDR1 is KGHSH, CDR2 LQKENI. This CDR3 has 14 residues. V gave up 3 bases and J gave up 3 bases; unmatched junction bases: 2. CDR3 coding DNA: TGTGCCAGCTCACCCCGACAGGGGACAGATACGCAGTATTTT. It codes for CASSPRQGTDTQYF.

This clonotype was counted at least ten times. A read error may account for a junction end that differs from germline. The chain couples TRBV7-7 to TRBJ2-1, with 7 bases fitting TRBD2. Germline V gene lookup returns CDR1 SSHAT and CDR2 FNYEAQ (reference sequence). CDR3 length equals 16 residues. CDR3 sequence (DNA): TGTGCTAGCAGCTTGTTTGGGCGGGGGAACTACAATGAGCAGTTCTTC. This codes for CASSLFGRGNYNEQFF.

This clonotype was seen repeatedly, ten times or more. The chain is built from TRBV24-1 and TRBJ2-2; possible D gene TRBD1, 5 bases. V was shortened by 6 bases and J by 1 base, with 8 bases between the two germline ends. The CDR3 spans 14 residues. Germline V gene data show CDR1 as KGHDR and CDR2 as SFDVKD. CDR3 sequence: CATSPTVNTGELFF. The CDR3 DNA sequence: TGTGCCACCAGTCCGACAGTGAACACCGGGGAGCTGTTTTTT.

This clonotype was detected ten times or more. The CDR3 region is CASSFSKNGYTF. Written as DNA, the CDR3 is TGTGCCAGCAGCTTTTCGAAGAATGGCTACACCTTC. V is TRBV7-9 and J is TRBJ1-2; D gene unclear. The CDR3 contains 12 residues. CDR1 and CDR2 (germline): SEHNR, FQNEAQ (reference sequence). The V end lost 3 bases, the J end lost 6 bases, and 8 bases lay between the germline ends. Together with reference TRBV7-9 and TRBJ1-2, the CDR3 gives the full variable domain: DTGVSQNPRHKITKRGQNVTFRCDPISEHNRLYWYRQTLGQGPEFLTYFQNEAQLEKSRLLSDRFSAERPKGSFSTLEIQRTEQGDSAMYLCASSFSKNGYTFGSGTRLTVV.

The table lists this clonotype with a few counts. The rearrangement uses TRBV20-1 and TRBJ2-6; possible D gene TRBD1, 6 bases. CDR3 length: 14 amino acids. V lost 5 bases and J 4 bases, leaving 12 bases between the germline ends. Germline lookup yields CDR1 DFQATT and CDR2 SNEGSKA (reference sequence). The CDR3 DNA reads TGCAGTGCTCTCCCAGGGGTCGGGGCCAACGTCCTGACTTTC. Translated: CSALPGVGANVLTF.

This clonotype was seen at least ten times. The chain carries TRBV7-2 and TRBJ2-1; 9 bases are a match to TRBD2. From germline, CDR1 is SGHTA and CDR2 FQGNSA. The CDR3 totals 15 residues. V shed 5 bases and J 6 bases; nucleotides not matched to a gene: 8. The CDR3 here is CASSPWGRGGNEQFF. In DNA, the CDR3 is TGTGCCAGCAGCCCCTGGGGGCGGGGGGGCAATGAGCAGTTCTTC. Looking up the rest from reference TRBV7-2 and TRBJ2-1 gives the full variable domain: GAGVSQSPSNKVTEKGKDVELRCDPISGHTALYWYRQSLGQGLEFLIYFQGNSAPDKSGLPSDRFSAERTGGSVSTLTIQRTQQEDSAVYLCASSPWGRGGNEQFFGPGTRLTVL.

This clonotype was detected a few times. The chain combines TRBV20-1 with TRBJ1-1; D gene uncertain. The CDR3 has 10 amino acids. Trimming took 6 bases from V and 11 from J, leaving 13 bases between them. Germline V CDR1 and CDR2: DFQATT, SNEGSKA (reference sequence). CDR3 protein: CSAELTVAFF. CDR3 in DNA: TGCAGTGCAGAATTGACCGTCGCTTTCTTT.

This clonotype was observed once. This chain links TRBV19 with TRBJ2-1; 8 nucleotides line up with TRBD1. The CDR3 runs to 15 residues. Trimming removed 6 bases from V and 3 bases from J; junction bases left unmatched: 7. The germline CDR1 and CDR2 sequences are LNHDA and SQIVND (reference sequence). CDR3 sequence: CASRSGGIFYNEQFF. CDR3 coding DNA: TGTGCCAGTAGGTCAGGGGGCATATTCTACAATGAGCAGTTCTTC.

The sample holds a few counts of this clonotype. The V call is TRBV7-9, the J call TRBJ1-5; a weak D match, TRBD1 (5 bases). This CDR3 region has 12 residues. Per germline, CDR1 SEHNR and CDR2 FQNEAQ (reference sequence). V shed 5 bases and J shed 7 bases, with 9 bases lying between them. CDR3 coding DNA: TGTGCCAGCAGCAAAGGGGAGCAGCCCCAGCATTTT. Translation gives CASSKGEQPQHF.

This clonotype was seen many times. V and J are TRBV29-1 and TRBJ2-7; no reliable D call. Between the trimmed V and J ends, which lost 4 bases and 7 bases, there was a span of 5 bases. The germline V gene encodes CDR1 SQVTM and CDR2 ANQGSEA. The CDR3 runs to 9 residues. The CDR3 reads CSVGVEQYV. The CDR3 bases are TGCAGCGTTGGAGTAGAGCAGTACGTC.

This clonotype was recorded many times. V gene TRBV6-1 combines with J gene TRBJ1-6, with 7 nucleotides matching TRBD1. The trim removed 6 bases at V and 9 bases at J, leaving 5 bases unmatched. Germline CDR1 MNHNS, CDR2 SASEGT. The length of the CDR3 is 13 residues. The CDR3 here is CASRRQGVSPLHF. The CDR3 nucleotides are TGTGCCAGCAGAAGACAGGGCGTTTCACCCCTCCACTTT.

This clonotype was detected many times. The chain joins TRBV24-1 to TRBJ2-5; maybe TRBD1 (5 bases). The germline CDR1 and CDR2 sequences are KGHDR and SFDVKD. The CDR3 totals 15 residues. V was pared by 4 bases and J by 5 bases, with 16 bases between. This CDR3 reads CATSESGWGRETQYF. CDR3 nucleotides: TGTGCCACCAGTGAGTCAGGGTGGGGAAGGGAGACCCAGTACTTC.

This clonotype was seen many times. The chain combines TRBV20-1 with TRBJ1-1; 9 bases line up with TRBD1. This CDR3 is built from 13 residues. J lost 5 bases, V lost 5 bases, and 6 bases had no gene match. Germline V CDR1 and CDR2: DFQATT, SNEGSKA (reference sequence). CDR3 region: CSACRDRETEAFF. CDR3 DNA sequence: TGCAGTGCTTGCCGGGACAGGGAAACTGAAGCTTTCTTT.

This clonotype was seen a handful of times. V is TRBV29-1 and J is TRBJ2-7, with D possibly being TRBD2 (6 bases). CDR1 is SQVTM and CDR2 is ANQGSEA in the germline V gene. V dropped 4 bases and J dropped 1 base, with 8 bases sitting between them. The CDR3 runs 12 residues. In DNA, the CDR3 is TGCAGCGTTGGGGGGGAATCCTACGAGCAGTACTTC. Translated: CSVGGESYEQYF.

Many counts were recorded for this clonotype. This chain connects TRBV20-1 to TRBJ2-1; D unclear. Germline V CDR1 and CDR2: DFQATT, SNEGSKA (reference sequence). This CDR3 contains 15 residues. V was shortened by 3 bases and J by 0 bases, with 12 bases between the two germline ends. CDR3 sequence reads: CSARAQASSYNEQFF. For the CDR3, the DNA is TGCAGTGCTAGGGCTCAGGCGAGCTCCTACAATGAGCAGTTCTTC.

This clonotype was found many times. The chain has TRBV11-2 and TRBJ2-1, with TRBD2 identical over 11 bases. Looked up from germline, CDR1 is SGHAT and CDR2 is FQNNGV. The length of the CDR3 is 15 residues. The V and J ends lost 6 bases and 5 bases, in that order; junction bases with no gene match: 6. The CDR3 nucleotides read TGTGCCAGCAGGGTACTAGCGGGGGAAAACAATGAGCAGTTCTTC. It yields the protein CASRVLAGENNEQFF.

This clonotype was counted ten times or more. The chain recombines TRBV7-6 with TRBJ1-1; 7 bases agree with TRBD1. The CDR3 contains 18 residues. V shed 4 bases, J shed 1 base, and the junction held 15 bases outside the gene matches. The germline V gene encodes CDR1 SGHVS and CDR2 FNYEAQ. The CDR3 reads CASSWRGGDSSGNTEAFF. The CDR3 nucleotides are TGTGCCAGCAGCTGGAGAGGGGGCGATTCATCGGGGAACACTGAAGCTTTCTTT.

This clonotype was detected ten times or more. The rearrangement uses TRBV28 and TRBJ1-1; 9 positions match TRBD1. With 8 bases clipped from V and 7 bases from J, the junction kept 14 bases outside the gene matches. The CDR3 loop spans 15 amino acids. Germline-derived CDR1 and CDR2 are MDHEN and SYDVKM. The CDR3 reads CASLSPGTGTLEAFF. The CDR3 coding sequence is TGTGCCAGCCTATCCCCCGGGACAGGGACTCTTGAAGCTTTCTTT.

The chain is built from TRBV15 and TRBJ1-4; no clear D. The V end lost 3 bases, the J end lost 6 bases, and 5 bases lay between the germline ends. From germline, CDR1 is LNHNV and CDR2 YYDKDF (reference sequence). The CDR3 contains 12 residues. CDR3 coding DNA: TGTGCCACCAGCAGCTCTTATGAAAAACTGTTTTTT. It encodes CATSSSYEKLFF.

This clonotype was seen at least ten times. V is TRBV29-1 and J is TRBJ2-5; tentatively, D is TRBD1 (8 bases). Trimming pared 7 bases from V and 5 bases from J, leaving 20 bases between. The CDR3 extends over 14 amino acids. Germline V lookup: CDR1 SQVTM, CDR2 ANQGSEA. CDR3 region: CSANRGGSAETQYF. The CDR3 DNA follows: TGCAGCGCGAACAGGGGGGGTTCAGCGGAGACCCAGTACTTC.

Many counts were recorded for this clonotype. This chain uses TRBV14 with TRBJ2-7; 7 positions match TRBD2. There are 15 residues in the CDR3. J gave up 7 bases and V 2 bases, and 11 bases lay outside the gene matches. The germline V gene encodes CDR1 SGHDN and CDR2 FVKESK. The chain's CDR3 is CASSQPGSGWSEQYF. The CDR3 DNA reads TGTGCCAGCAGCCAACCGGGTAGCGGGTGGTCGGAGCAGTACTTC.

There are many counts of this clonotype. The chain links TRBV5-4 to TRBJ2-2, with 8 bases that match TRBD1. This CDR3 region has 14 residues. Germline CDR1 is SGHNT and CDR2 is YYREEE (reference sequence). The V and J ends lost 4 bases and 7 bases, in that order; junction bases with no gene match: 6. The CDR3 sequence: CASSLTGANGELFF. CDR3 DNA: TGTGCCAGCAGCCTGACAGGGGCGAACGGGGAGCTGTTTTTT.

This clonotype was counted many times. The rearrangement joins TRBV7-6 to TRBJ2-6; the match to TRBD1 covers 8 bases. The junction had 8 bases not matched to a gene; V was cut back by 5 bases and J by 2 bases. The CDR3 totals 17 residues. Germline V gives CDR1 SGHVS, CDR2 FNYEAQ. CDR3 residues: CASSLGQGWAGANVLTF. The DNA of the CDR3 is TGTGCCAGCAGCCTCGGACAGGGCTGGGCTGGGGCCAACGTCCTGACTTTC.

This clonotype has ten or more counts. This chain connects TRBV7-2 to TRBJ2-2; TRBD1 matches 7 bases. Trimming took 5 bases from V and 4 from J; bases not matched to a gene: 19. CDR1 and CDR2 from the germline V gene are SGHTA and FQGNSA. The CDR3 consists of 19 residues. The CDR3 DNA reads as TGTGCCAGCAGCCTTTTCACTATCCGGGACAGTTTTAGCACCGGGGAGCTGTTTTTT. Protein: CASSLFTIRDSFSTGELFF.

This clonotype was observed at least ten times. The CDR3 protein is CASSPYPPGQGSNEQFF. In DNA form, the CDR3 reads TGTGCCAGTAGTCCCTATCCCCCGGGACAGGGGAGCAATGAGCAGTTCTTC. The chain carries TRBV19 and TRBJ2-1, with 10 bases that match TRBD1. Per the germline V gene, CDR1 is LNHDA and CDR2 is SQIVND (reference sequence). The CDR3 is 17 residues long. The ends lost 5 bases at V and 6 bases at J; junction bases unmatched: 13.